Listed here are 21 T cell receptor beta chains from one sample, sequenced in a study of CD8 T cells in Susac syndrome. Random-hexamer reverse transcription was applied to roughly 0.5 to 1 ug RNA. TCRdb analysed the immunoSEQ multiplex PCR reads with MiXCR anew, one entry per CDR3 protein. This sample carries about 280,000 distinct CDR3 sequences, around 83% of them seen once, and the ten largest clones take about 0.11%. Sample: CD8+ T cells from PBMCs. The source of these receptors is a human donor with multiple sclerosis.

This chain connects TRBV6-4 to TRBJ2-1, with 12 positions matching TRBD2. V dropped 3 bases and J dropped 6; count of bases not matched to a gene: 3. The CDR3 sequence is 15 residues long. Germline V CDR1 and CDR2: MRHNA, SNTAGT. CDR3 protein: CASSELAGGGNEQFF. CDR3 coding DNA: TGTGCCAGCAGTGAACTAGCGGGAGGTGGCAATGAGCAGTTCTTC.

The genes are TRBV5-5 and TRBJ2-7, with D unresolved. CDR3 length: 14 residues. V lost 4 bases and J 9 bases, leaving 20 bases between the germline ends. Germline CDR1 reads SGHKS; CDR2 reads YYEKEE (reference sequence). The CDR3 DNA is TGTGCCAGCAGCAGCGATAGCAGTCCCCCGGCGCAGTACTTC. It is translated as CASSSDSSPPAQYF.

This chain uses TRBV7-9 with TRBJ1-4, with 9 positions matching TRBD1. Unmatched junction bases numbered 11, after V lost 5 bases and J lost 4 bases. CDR1 SEHNR and CDR2 FQNEAQ come from the germline V gene (reference sequence). This CDR3 contains 17 residues. The CDR3, as DNA: TGTGCCAGCAGCCCAGTCCTCGGGACAGGGAATAATGAAAAACTGTTTTTT. Its protein product is CASSPVLGTGNNEKLFF.

CDR3: CSARGLGGLWLDEQFF. CDR3 bases: TGCAGTGCTAGGGGTCTTGGGGGGCTTTGGTTGGATGAGCAGTTCTTC. This chain uses TRBV20-1 with TRBJ2-1; possibly TRBD1 or TRBD2 for D (6 bases each). V dropped 3 bases and J dropped 8 bases, with 23 bases sitting between them. The CDR3 is 16 amino acids. From germline, CDR1 is DFQATT and CDR2 SNEGSKA (reference sequence).

V usage is TRBV7-2 and J usage is TRBJ1-1, with a weak D call TRBD1 (5 bases). Per germline, CDR1 SGHTA and CDR2 FQGNSA. V lost 3 bases and J lost 1, with 15 bases in between. The CDR3 contains 16 residues. The CDR3 coding sequence is TGTGCCAGCAGCTTGTGGGACCCGAACACGAACACTGAAGCTTTCTTT. As protein: CASSLWDPNTNTEAFF.

This sequence joins TRBV28 and TRBJ1-2, with TRBD1 matching 8 bases. CDR3 size: 14 residues. V trimming: 1 base; J trimming: 12 bases; junction bases outside the gene matches: 10. In germline, CDR1 is MDHEN, CDR2 SYDVKM. The CDR3 nucleotides read TGTGCCAGCAGTTTATCAGGGGGCGATGGAGGGAACACCTTC. Protein product: CASSLSGGDGGNTF.

This chain connects TRBV6-5 to TRBJ2-1; 7 nucleotides agree with TRBD1. This CDR3 region has 13 residues. The ends lost 4 bases at V and 6 bases at J; junction bases unmatched: 3. Germline V gene data show CDR1 as MNHEY and CDR2 as SVGAGI. CDR3 region: CASSFGTANEQFF. The DNA of the CDR3 is TGTGCCAGCAGTTTTGGGACAGCCAATGAGCAGTTCTTC.

The chain carries TRBV10-3 and TRBJ2-5; TRBD2 aligns across 8 bases. Germline trimming cut 3 bases from V and 2 bases from J; bases unmatched to any gene: 5. This CDR3 comprises 15 residues. Germline values: CDR1 ENHRY, CDR2 SYGVKD. CDR3 bases: TGTGCCATCAGTGATCTAGCGGGTCCTCAAGAGACCCAGTACTTC. Translated: CAISDLAGPQETQYF.

The rearrangement links TRBV3-1 to TRBJ2-1; 8 bases line up with TRBD2. Germline CDR1 is LGHDT and CDR2 is YNNKEL (reference sequence). J gave up 5 bases and V 4 bases, and 10 bases lay outside the gene matches. This CDR3 is 16 amino acids long. The DNA of the CDR3 is TGTGCCAGCAGCCCCCCCAGCGGGAGTAAGGACAATGAGCAGTTCTTC. Translating it yields CASSPPSGSKDNEQFF.

The chain carries TRBV10-3 and TRBJ2-2; TRBD2 aligns across 11 bases. The CDR3 length is 15 residues. Losses at the gene ends were 4 bases for V and 5 bases for J; bases not matched to a gene: 3. CDR1 is ENHRY and CDR2 is SYGVKD in the germline V gene. CDR3 residues: CAISGSGRGTGELFF. The CDR3 bases are TGTGCCATCAGTGGTAGCGGGAGGGGAACCGGGGAGCTGTTTTTT.

The chain links TRBV27 to TRBJ2-6; the D call may be TRBD1 or TRBD2 (6 bases each). Germline CDR1 reads MNHEY; CDR2 reads SMNVEV (reference sequence). Trimming shortened V by 5 bases and J by 2 bases, and 13 bases separated the two germline ends. The CDR3 is 16 amino acids. The CDR3 sequence: CASSRPGGAGANVLTF. In DNA, the CDR3 is TGTGCCAGCAGTAGGCCCGGGGGCGCTGGGGCCAACGTCCTGACTTTC.

The chain employs TRBV3-1 and TRBJ1-2, with D unresolved. V lost 3 bases and J lost 4, with 9 bases in between. The length of the CDR3 is 13 residues. Germline V gives CDR1 LGHDT, CDR2 YNNKEL (reference sequence). This CDR3 reads CASSHRSTYGYTF. CDR3 coding DNA: TGTGCCAGCAGCCATAGGAGTACCTATGGCTACACCTTC.

This clonotype was found once. The chain joins TRBV7-9 to TRBJ2-7; D may be TRBD1 (5 bases). The CDR3 runs to 14 residues. Germline CDR1 reads SEHNR; CDR2 reads FQNEAQ (reference sequence). Trimming took 5 bases from V and 5 from J, leaving 16 bases between them. The chain's CDR3 is CASSGKGVRDEQYF. CDR3 coding DNA: TGTGCCAGCAGCGGGAAAGGGGTCCGGGACGAGCAGTACTTC.

This chain links TRBV28 with TRBJ2-3; tentatively, D is TRBD2 (7 bases). Trimming cost V 4 bases and J 7 bases, with 21 bases left between them. CDR1 MDHEN and CDR2 SYDVKM come from the germline V gene. The CDR3 totals 16 residues. CDR3 residues: CASSSPGEGEIHTQYF. CDR3 in DNA: TGTGCCAGCAGTTCGCCAGGGGAGGGGGAAATCCATACGCAGTATTTT.

The genes are TRBV7-9 and TRBJ2-1, with D uncertain. Germline loops: CDR1 SEHNR, CDR2 FQNEAQ (reference sequence). With 3 bases removed from V and 5 bases from J, the gap between germline ends came to 5 bases. The CDR3 loop spans 12 amino acids. CDR3 loop: CASSFDNNEQFF. CDR3 coding DNA: TGTGCCAGCAGCTTTGACAACAATGAGCAGTTCTTC. The variable domain in full, with the rest retrieved from reference TRBV7-9 and TRBJ2-1, is DTGVSQNPRHKITKRGQNVTFRCDPISEHNRLYWYRQTLGQGPEFLTYFQNEAQLEKSRLLSDRFSAERPKGSFSTLEIQRTEQGDSAMYLCASSFDNNEQFFGPGTRLTVL.

The V and J genes are TRBV2 and TRBJ1-6, with TRBD1 matching 10 bases. From germline, CDR1 is SNHLY and CDR2 FYNNEI. This CDR3 contains 13 residues. The V and J ends lost 10 bases and 7 bases, in that order; junction bases with no gene match: 4. CDR3 region: CAIPGQGNSPLHF. For the CDR3, the DNA is TGTGCCATACCGGGACAGGGGAATTCACCCCTCCACTTT.

The rearrangement joins TRBV20-1 to TRBJ2-1; possibly TRBD2 for D (5 bases). The V gene lost 3 bases and the J gene lost 1 base, with 7 bases spanning the gap. Germline CDR1 reads DFQATT; CDR2 reads SNEGSKA (reference sequence). The CDR3 totals 13 residues. In DNA form, the CDR3 reads TGCAGTGCTAGGACTATATCCTACAATGAGCAGTTCTTC. It is translated as CSARTISYNEQFF.

V usage is TRBV19 and J usage is TRBJ1-1; a weak D match, TRBD1 (6 bases). The V gene's germline CDR1 is LNHDA and CDR2 SQIVND (reference sequence). CDR3 length: 15 amino acids. Trimming stripped 6 bases from V and 0 bases from J, with 14 bases between. The DNA for the CDR3 is TGTGCCAGTAGCCCCAGGGGCGCCTTGAACACTGAAGCTTTCTTT. Its translation is CASSPRGALNTEAFF.

The chain links TRBV4-1 to TRBJ2-6; 7 bases fit TRBD1. J lost 2 bases, V lost 0 bases, and 7 bases had no gene match. The CDR3 has 18 amino acids. Germline V gene data show CDR1 as MGHRA and CDR2 as YSYEKL. The CDR3 protein is CASSQDGAGTAGANVLTF. CDR3 sequence (DNA): TGCGCCAGCAGCCAAGATGGAGCCGGGACAGCTGGGGCCAACGTCCTGACTTTC.

The chain links TRBV21-1 to TRBJ2-5; the table calls TRBD2, which could not be checked here. TRBV21-1 is recorded as a pseudogene. There are 16 residues in the CDR3. DNA of the CDR3: TGTGCCAGCAGCAAAACCGACTACACCGAACAAGAGACCCAGTACTTC. Translation: CASSKTDYTEQETQYF.

The chain is built from TRBV27 and TRBJ2-7, with 13 bases aligning to TRBD2. The junction had 7 bases not matched to a gene; V was cut back by 5 bases and J by 12 bases. This CDR3 spans 13 amino acids. Germline V gives CDR1 MNHEY, CDR2 SMNVEV (reference sequence). The CDR3 DNA reads as TGTGCCAGCAGTATCGGACTAGCGGGAGTTGTGTACTTC. Translating it yields CASSIGLAGVVYF.